Listed here are 9 T cell receptor beta chains from one sample, sequenced in a study of T cells in women clearing cervical HPV infection (dated by TCRdb to about 2018). Libraries came from the immunoSEQ multiplex PCR assay. This is the immuneACCESS table as TCRdb keeps it, with only in-frame sequences that have V and J called. A part of the clones is gone; compared with another copy, unresolved V genes explain less than half, and the rest is unexplained. The sample table records more than 20,000 clones. The top ten clonotypes cover 2% to 3% of the sample. The sample was blood buffy coat. The receptors come from a woman aged 18 to 75 with a cervical HPV16 infection that either progressed to CIN3+ or cleared (not recorded which).

As concerns this clone: With the read ending 3 residues before the CDR3 end, the germline J gene is used to fill in that end. This chain links TRBV18 with TRBJ2-1; D might be TRBD2 (6 bases). Between the trimmed V and J ends, which lost 5 bases and 8 bases, there was a span of 10 bases. Germline CDR1 is KGHSH and CDR2 is LQKENI. The CDR3 extends over 12 amino acids. Incomplete CDR3 DNA: TGTGCCAGCTCATCGGCTAGCGATGAG. This codes for CASSSASDE. The complete CDR3 reads CASSSASDEQFF.

As regards this clone: The CDR3 goes on 3 residues after the read ends, and that part is filled in from the germline J gene. The chain has TRBV30 and TRBJ2-1, with unresolved D. V lost 3 bases, J lost 0 bases, and 9 bases lay in between. CDR1 and CDR2 (germline): GTSNPN, SVGIG (reference sequence). CDR3 size: 14 residues. Partial CDR3 DNA: TGTGCCTGGAGAAGGGTGTCCTCCTACAATGAG. Amino acids: CAWRRVSSYNE. From start to end, the CDR3 is CAWRRVSSYNEQFF.

To note about this clone: The DNA ends 3 residues before the CDR3 does, and the rest of the CDR3 is filled in from the germline J gene. The chain carries TRBV5-5 and TRBJ2-2, with D unclear. Trimming left V 0 bases short and J 3 bases short, with 9 bases between. The CDR3 has 15 residues. Looked up from germline, CDR1 is SGHKS and CDR2 is YYEKEE (reference sequence). The part of the CDR3 DNA that was read is TGTGCCAGCAGCTTGGTTCCCCATTACACCGGGGAG. The encoded protein is CASSLVPHYTGE. The CDR3 in full is CASSLVPHYTGELFF.

The CDR3 loop reads CASSLIAGVPDTQYF. The CDR3 bases that were read are TGTGCCAGTAGTCTCATAGCGGGAGTCCCAGATACG. The V call is TRBV19, the J call TRBJ2-3; 9 nucleotides agree with TRBD2. The read comes to an end 3 residues before the CDR3 does, leaving the germline J gene to fill in the end. Trimming cost V 5 bases and J 4 bases; bases outside gene matches: 7. The V gene's germline CDR1 is LNHDA and CDR2 SQIVND (reference sequence). This CDR3 is 15 amino acids long.

To note about this clone: The DNA ends 3 residues before the CDR3 does, and the rest of the CDR3 is filled in from the germline J gene. The chain recombines TRBV19 with TRBJ1-2; 7 bases align to TRBD1. The CDR3 runs 16 residues. Germline V gene data show CDR1 as LNHDA and CDR2 as SQIVND (reference sequence). CDR3 amino acids: CASSTGQFVPRFPYTF. The sequenced part of the CDR3 DNA is TGTGCCAGTAGCACGGGACAGTTCGTACCCCGCTTTCCC.

Worth noting for this clone: The sequence runs out 3 residues before the end of the CDR3; the remainder is reconstructed from the germline J gene. This chain links TRBV7-6 with TRBJ1-1, with D unclear. CDR3 size: 14 residues. Germline CDR1 SGHVS, CDR2 FNYEAQ. Trimming removed 6 bases from V and 4 bases from J, with 15 bases in between. CDR3 in amino acids: CASRPTQAATEAFF. CDR3 DNA, as far as it was read: TGTGCCAGCAGGCCCACCCAGGCCGCCACTGAA.

For this clone: The sequenced fragment ends 3 residues before the CDR3 boundary, so the rest is inferred from the germline J gene. The rearrangement joins TRBV7-3 to TRBJ1-2; 10 bases are a match to TRBD1. CDR3 length: 14 residues. CDR1 SGHTA and CDR2 FQGTGA come from the germline V gene. CDR3 bases read: TGTGCCAGCAGCAAAGGACAGGGGGTTGGGGGC. Translated: CASSKGQGVGG. The whole CDR3 region reads CASSKGQGVGGYTF.

As concerns this clone: The read ends 3 residues shy of where the CDR3 ends; the end is completed using the germline J gene. V usage is TRBV2 and J usage is TRBJ1-2; unclear D gene. The CDR3 is 13 residues long. Between the trimmed V and J ends, which lost 4 bases and 0 bases, there was a span of 6 bases. CDR1 and CDR2 from the germline V gene are SNHLY and FYNNEI. CDR3 DNA (partial): TGTGCCAGCAGTGGTAACACTAACTATGGC. Its translation is CASSGNTNYG. The whole CDR3 sequence reads CASSGNTNYGYTF.

As concerns this clone: With the read ending 3 residues before the CDR3 end, the germline J gene is used to fill in that end. The rearrangement joins TRBV20-1 to TRBJ2-7; D is perhaps TRBD2 (5 bases). CDR1 DFQATT and CDR2 SNEGSKA come from the germline V gene (reference sequence). V was cut by 3 bases and J by 3 bases, with 9 bases left in between. The CDR3 extends over 12 amino acids. The CDR3 bases that were read are TGCAGTGCTAGTTTTGCGGGCTACGAG. Residues: CSASFAGYE. Given in full, the CDR3 is CSASFAGYEQYF.